These 30 T cell receptor beta chains were all obtained from the same sample, sequenced in a study of cytomegalovirus exposure and HLA in healthy donors (dated by TCRdb to the late 2010s). Receptors were amplified or captured by the immunoSEQ multiplex PCR assay. For the multiplex PCR, a mixture combining 60 forward primers for TCR Vbeta segments and 13 reverse primers for TCR Jbeta segments was used. Held by TCRdb, this immuneACCESS table contains in-frame sequences only and omits some clones. Under half of the omission traces to an unresolved V gene where checked; the cause of the rest is unknown. For this sample there are around 91,000 clones; approximately 78% appear just once. Jointly, the top ten make up approximately 4.8% of the sample. Sequencing input: PBMCs. The receptors here all came from a male donor in good health and CMV-seropositive.

The chain carries TRBV19 and TRBJ2-3; the D gene is possibly TRBD2 (6 bases). CDR1 and CDR2 (germline): LNHDA, SQIVND (reference sequence). The CDR3 contains 13 residues. V lost 1 base and J 6 bases, leaving 8 bases between the germline ends. CDR3 region: CASSIVGTDTQYF. DNA of the CDR3: TGTGCCAGTAGTATAGTCGGGACTGATACGCAGTATTTT.

This clone was detected a few times. This chain connects TRBV7-6 to TRBJ1-4; possible D gene TRBD1, 6 bases. The CDR3 is 15 residues long. The V and J ends lost 2 bases and 5 bases respectively, with 12 bases between them. Looked up from germline, CDR1 is SGHVS and CDR2 is FNYEAQ. CDR3 protein: CASSLIPGANEKLFF. The DNA for the CDR3 is TGTGCCAGCAGCTTAATCCCAGGGGCAAATGAAAAACTGTTTTTT.

Relative to its sample, this clone is medium-sized. This rearrangement joins TRBV19 to TRBJ1-4, with 11 bases identical to TRBD1. CDR3 length: 16 residues. CDR1 and CDR2 from the germline V gene are LNHDA and SQIVND (reference sequence). J was trimmed by 6 bases and V by 7 bases; bases with no gene match: 10. This CDR3 reads CASTPEDRGLDEKLFF. The CDR3 region has the DNA TGTGCCAGTACCCCTGAGGACAGGGGGCTTGATGAAAAACTGTTTTTT.

This chain joins TRBV5-1 and TRBJ2-3; 7 bases fit TRBD1. CDR3 length: 16 residues. Germline-derived CDR1 and CDR2 are SGHRS and YFSETQ. With 0 bases clipped from V and 1 base from J, the junction kept 5 bases outside the gene matches. The CDR3 reads CASSLVRGQGTDTQYF. The CDR3 region has the DNA TGCGCCAGCAGCTTGGTGAGGGGGCAGGGCACAGATACGCAGTATTTT.

The rearrangement links TRBV27 to TRBJ1-1; TRBD1 agrees at 7 bases. After removal of 6 bases from V and 4 bases from J, the junction contained 8 bases not matched to a gene. This CDR3 is built from 14 residues. CDR1 and CDR2 from the germline V gene are MNHEY and SMNVEV (reference sequence). CDR3 bases: TGTGCCAGCAGCCTGAAGGGGGCGTTCACTGAAGCTTTCTTT. Its protein is CASSLKGAFTEAFF.

The chain is built from TRBV5-4 and TRBJ2-7; 7 nucleotides match TRBD1. This CDR3 comprises 15 residues. V shed 2 bases and J 3 bases; nucleotides not matched to a gene: 8. Germline V lookup: CDR1 SGHNT, CDR2 YYREEE (reference sequence). The CDR3 DNA follows: TGTGCCAGCAGCTTTCCGACAGGGAGTGTCTACGAGCAGTACTTC. Protein: CASSFPTGSVYEQYF.

This clone was recorded a few times. The chain carries TRBV5-5 and TRBJ1-5; weak D call: TRBD1 (6 bases). Deletions cut 0 bases from V and 4 bases from J, with 8 bases between. Germline CDR1 is SGHKS and CDR2 is YYEKEE (reference sequence). This CDR3 is 14 amino acids long. In DNA, the CDR3 is TGTGCCAGCAGCTTGGGACAGGAAAATCAGCCCCAGCATTTT. Its protein is CASSLGQENQPQHF.

V is TRBV5-1 and J is TRBJ2-5, with 12 bases fitting TRBD2. Per germline, CDR1 SGHRS and CDR2 YFSETQ. V shed 4 bases, J shed 0 bases, and the junction held 7 bases outside the gene matches. The length of the CDR3 is 17 residues. The CDR3 DNA follows: TGCGCCAGCAGCCCAGGGACTAGCGGGTCAAACCAAGAGACCCAGTACTTC. Residues: CASSPGTSGSNQETQYF.

This clone was observed a single time. The chain uses TRBV25-1 and TRBJ1-2; 9 positions agree with TRBD1. Germline V gene data show CDR1 as MGHDK and CDR2 as SYGVNS. The CDR3 length is 14 residues. V was clipped by 4 bases and J by 2 bases; unmatched bases: 2. CDR3 bases: TGTGCCAGCAGTGTGGGACAGGGCAACTATGGCTACACCTTC. Translation: CASSVGQGNYGYTF.

The chain is built from TRBV5-1 and TRBJ2-7; no definite D call. Germline V gene sequence: CDR1 SGHRS, CDR2 YFSETQ. Trimming pared 0 bases from V and 0 bases from J, leaving 4 bases between. The length of the CDR3 is 13 residues. The DNA of the CDR3 is TGCGCCAGCAGCTTGGATTACTCCTACGAGCAGTACTTC. Its protein product is CASSLDYSYEQYF.

The rearrangement uses TRBV19 and TRBJ1-1, with D hard to call. V lost 7 bases to trimming and J lost 7 bases, with 22 bases between them. From germline, CDR1 is LNHDA and CDR2 SQIVND (reference sequence). The CDR3 totals 15 residues. The CDR3 nucleotides are TGTGCCAGTATGACGGCCCACTCGGGAAGGGATGAAGCTTTCTTT. This gives the protein CASMTAHSGRDEAFF.

This clone occurred once. V is TRBV29-1 and J is TRBJ2-1, with D hard to call. Germline CDR1 reads SQVTM; CDR2 reads ANQGSEA. Trimming removed 5 bases from V and 5 bases from J, with 13 bases in between. This CDR3 is built from 13 residues. The CDR3 reads CSVWLLSHNEQFF. CDR3 DNA: TGCAGCGTTTGGCTCCTTTCCCACAATGAGCAGTTCTTC.

The chain joins TRBV11-2 to TRBJ2-7, with a tentative D call TRBD2 (5 bases). Germline values: CDR1 SGHAT, CDR2 FQNNGV. The V gene lost 7 bases and the J gene lost 5 bases, with 24 bases spanning the gap. This CDR3 contains 16 residues. This CDR3 is CASTASGGLGWDEQYF. In nucleotides, the CDR3 is TGTGCCAGCACCGCCTCGGGCGGACTGGGGTGGGACGAGCAGTACTTC.

V and J are TRBV28 and TRBJ1-2; 7 positions match TRBD1. Per the germline V gene, CDR1 is MDHEN and CDR2 is SYDVKM. The CDR3 extends over 14 amino acids. V lost 5 bases, J lost 2 bases, and 5 bases stayed unmatched. Written as DNA, the CDR3 is TGTGCCAGCAGTCAGACAGGGCCGAACTATGGCTACACCTTC. Translated: CASSQTGPNYGYTF.

This chain joins TRBV28 and TRBJ2-1; 9 bases agree with TRBD1. The CDR3 loop spans 15 amino acids. V trimming: 0 bases; J trimming: 8 bases; junction bases outside the gene matches: 5. Germline assignment: CDR1 MDHEN and CDR2 SYDVKM. The CDR3 region is CASSLWDRGGDEQFF. As DNA, the CDR3 is TGTGCCAGCAGTTTATGGGACAGGGGAGGAGATGAGCAGTTCTTC.

This chain links TRBV5-1 with TRBJ1-2; 7 bases agree with TRBD1. Per the germline V gene, CDR1 is SGHRS and CDR2 is YFSETQ. After removal of 1 base from V and 4 bases from J, the junction contained 16 bases not matched to a gene. The CDR3 length is 18 residues. CDR3 DNA sequence: TGCGCCAGCAGCTTGTTTACCACAGGGACAGCTGAGGGCTATGGCTACACCTTC. As protein: CASSLFTTGTAEGYGYTF.

V is TRBV18 and J is TRBJ2-5; D perhaps matches TRBD2 (6 bases). The CDR3 totals 14 residues. The germline gives CDR1 KGHSH, CDR2 LQKENI. Trimming left V 5 bases short and J 1 base short, with 11 bases between. As DNA, the CDR3 is TGTGCCAGCTCAGTGGCGGGGCCCCAAGAGACCCAGTACTTC. It specifies CASSVAGPQETQYF.

This chain joins TRBV4-2 and TRBJ2-7; TRBD1 might be the D (6 bases). Trimming shortened V by 0 bases and J by 0 bases, and 9 bases separated the two germline ends. CDR1 LGHNA and CDR2 YNFKEQ come from the germline V gene. The CDR3 length is 15 residues. In DNA, the CDR3 is TGTGCCAGCAGCCAAGAGACAGGCAGCTCCTACGAGCAGTACTTC. Protein: CASSQETGSSYEQYF.

This clone was observed a few times. The V and J genes are TRBV9 and TRBJ2-1; 9 positions agree with TRBD1. This CDR3 region has 15 residues. From germline, CDR1 is SGDLS and CDR2 YYNGEE. V dropped 0 bases and J dropped 8; count of bases not matched to a gene: 6. The DNA for the CDR3 is TGTGCCAGCAGCGTAGGGGACAGGGAAGGCGATGAGCAGTTCTTC. Protein: CASSVGDREGDEQFF.

The genes are TRBV29-1 and TRBJ2-3, with D perhaps TRBD2 (6 bases). This CDR3 region has 12 residues. V dropped 7 bases and J dropped 5 bases, with 13 bases sitting between them. Germline V lookup: CDR1 SQVTM, CDR2 ANQGSEA. CDR3 sequence (DNA): TGCAGCGGGGAACGGGGGATAGATACGCAGTATTTT. As protein: CSGERGIDTQYF.

The chain combines TRBV5-8 with TRBJ1-2; 8 bases are a match to TRBD1. Germline V gene sequence: CDR1 SGHTS, CDR2 YDEGEE. V shed 4 bases and J 6 bases; nucleotides not matched to a gene: 8. The CDR3 sequence is 14 residues long. CDR3 loop: CASSLVDRVNGYTF. CDR3 bases: TGTGCCAGCAGCCTGGTGGACAGGGTAAATGGCTACACCTTC.

The chain carries TRBV9 and TRBJ2-1, with 8 positions matching TRBD2. Germline V gene lookup returns CDR1 SGDLS and CDR2 YYNGEE. The CDR3 extends over 17 amino acids. J was trimmed by 0 bases and V by 4 bases; bases with no gene match: 9. For the CDR3, the DNA is TGTGCCAGCAGCCCACGCGAAGCGGGAGTCTCCTACAATGAGCAGTTCTTC. Translation: CASSPREAGVSYNEQFF.

This clone showed up just a few times. This sequence joins TRBV4-1 and TRBJ1-5; a possible D gene is TRBD1 (6 bases). The V end was cut by 1 base, the J end by 5 bases, with 18 bases between. Per germline, CDR1 MGHRA and CDR2 YSYEKL. CDR3 length equals 17 residues. The CDR3 protein is CASSQALGWTADQPQHF. The CDR3 DNA reads as TGCGCCAGCAGCCAAGCCCTAGGTTGGACAGCGGATCAGCCCCAGCATTTT.

The CDR3 loop is CASSVEAGGLLNEQFF. The CDR3 bases are TGTGCCAGCAGCGTAGAGGCAGGGGGCCTTTTAAATGAGCAGTTCTTC. V and J are TRBV9 and TRBJ2-1; TRBD1 matches 8 bases. Germline loops: CDR1 SGDLS, CDR2 YYNGEE. The trim removed 0 bases at V and 7 bases at J, leaving 9 bases unmatched. The CDR3 has 16 amino acids.

This chain joins TRBV11-2 and TRBJ1-2; 8 positions match TRBD1. The V gene end was trimmed by 1 base and the J gene end by 4 bases; junction bases not matched to a gene: 2. CDR1 is SGHAT, CDR2 FQNNGV, per germline. The CDR3 totals 14 residues. In nucleotides, the CDR3 is TGTGCCAGCAGCTTAGTTGGACAGGGCTATGGCTACACCTTC. Protein sequence: CASSLVGQGYGYTF.

The sample holds one count of this clone. V usage is TRBV7-9 and J usage is TRBJ1-1, with unresolved D. This CDR3 is built from 14 residues. Germline CDR1 and CDR2: SEHNR and FQNEAQ (reference sequence). V was clipped by 6 bases and J by 4 bases, with 15 bases between them. CDR3 bases: TGTGCCAGCAGTCGAGGTCCCCGTGGCACTGAAGCTTTCTTT. This sequence encodes CASSRGPRGTEAFF.

This rearrangement joins TRBV28 to TRBJ2-7; 12 bases fit TRBD2. Germline V gene data show CDR1 as MDHEN and CDR2 as SYDVKM. The CDR3 has 15 residues. After removal of 6 bases from V and 2 bases from J, the junction contained 5 bases not matched to a gene. CDR3 bases: TGTGCCAGCAGACTTCTAGCGGGAGGGACCTACGAGCAGTACTTC. Protein product: CASRLLAGGTYEQYF.

The rearrangement joins TRBV10-3 to TRBJ2-1; 10 positions agree with TRBD2. This CDR3 is built from 16 residues. J was trimmed by 4 bases and V by 8 bases; bases with no gene match: 11. Germline assignment: CDR1 ENHRY and CDR2 SYGVKD. In nucleotides, the CDR3 is TGTGCCATCGATAATAGCGGGAGGCCCACTTACAATGAGCAGTTCTTC. Its protein is CAIDNSGRPTYNEQFF.

The chain joins TRBV7-3 to TRBJ1-6; tentatively, D is TRBD1 (6 bases). CDR3 length equals 14 residues. Germline V lookup: CDR1 SGHTA, CDR2 FQGTGA. Trimming shortened V by 3 bases and J by 10 bases, and 13 bases separated the two germline ends. The CDR3 sequence is CASSFLGGASPLHF. The CDR3 DNA follows: TGTGCCAGCAGCTTTCTAGGGGGAGCATCACCCCTCCACTTT.

With regard to this clone: One junction end disagrees with the germline gene, perhaps due to a read error. This sample includes further DNA sequences coding for the same CDR3. The chain has TRBV28 and TRBJ1-1, with D possibly being TRBD1 (5 bases). The CDR3 loop spans 17 amino acids. Looked up from germline, CDR1 is MDHEN and CDR2 is SYDVKM. In DNA form, the CDR3 reads TGTGCCAGCAGTTTGGATATGTTTAGTGGGCAGGACACTGAGGCTTTCTTT. Amino acids: CASSLDMFSGQDTEAFF. Full variable domain (missing parts from reference TRBV28 and TRBJ1-1): DVKVTQSSRYLVKRTGEKVFLECVQDMDHENMFWYRQDPGLGLRLIYFSYDVKMKEKGDIPEGYSVSREKKERFSLILESASTNQTSMYLCASSLDMFSGQDTEAFFGQGTRLTVV.